Following are 30 T cell receptor beta chains from one sample sequenced in a study of post-analysis software for immune sequencing data. Notes on the study in general: Four to six TRBV segments were significantly more frequent in patients than in controls. TRBV5-6, TRBV5-1 and TRBV20-1 were among these segments.

Antigens of these TCRs are unknown. TCR beta libraries were prepared from cDNA with unique molecular identifiers. TCRdb itself ran the PCR reads through MiXCR, one entry per CDR3 protein. The sample carries under 200,000 distinct CDR3 sequences, 29% recorded once. Source material: blood. The receptors stem from a girl aged 2-17 years with multiple sclerosis.

This clonotype was recorded at least ten times. The J gene is TRBJ2-7, the V gene TRBV28, with a tentative D call TRBD2 (5 bases). In germline, CDR1 is MDHEN, CDR2 SYDVKM. The V end was cut by 7 bases, the J end by 3 bases, with 10 bases between. The CDR3 has 12 residues. CDR3 in DNA: TGTGCCAGCACGGAGGAAGGCTACGAGCAGTACTTC. Encoded protein: CASTEEGYEQYF.

This clonotype was seen at least ten times. This rearrangement joins TRBV20-1 to TRBJ2-3, with a weak D call TRBD1 (6 bases). Between the trimmed V and J ends, which lost 6 bases and 6 bases, there was a span of 19 bases. Germline V gene lookup returns CDR1 DFQATT and CDR2 SNEGSKA (reference sequence). CDR3 size: 14 residues. The CDR3 loop is CSAARQGLRDTQYF. In nucleotides, the CDR3 is TGCAGTGCCGCGCGGCAGGGGCTACGGGATACGCAGTATTTT.

This clonotype has only a few counts. DNA for the CDR3: TGCGCCAGCAGCTTAATCCGACAGAACTATGGCTACACCTTC. It yields the protein CASSLIRQNYGYTF. J is TRBJ1-2 and V is TRBV5-1, with D possibly being TRBD1 (5 bases). Trimming removed 2 bases at V and 2 bases at J, with 10 bases between. CDR3 size: 14 residues. Germline V CDR1 and CDR2: SGHRS, YFSETQ.

V is TRBV20-1 and J is TRBJ1-5; the D gene is possibly TRBD1 (5 bases). The V and J ends lost 6 bases and 2 bases respectively, with 23 bases between them. The CDR3 is 17 residues long. Germline CDR1 reads DFQATT; CDR2 reads SNEGSKA (reference sequence). CDR3 DNA: TGCAGTGCCAAACATGAAGCAGGGCATTCGGGCAATCAGCCCCAGCATTTT. This codes for CSAKHEAGHSGNQPQHF.

This clonotype appeared a few times. The chain combines TRBV28 with TRBJ2-1, with D maybe TRBD1 (5 bases). Germline CDR1 and CDR2: MDHEN and SYDVKM. The CDR3 is 18 amino acids. Trimming removed 7 bases at V and 0 bases at J, with 22 bases between. The CDR3 nucleotides are TGTGCCAGCATCAACACCGACTTCGGCGACAGCTCCTACAATGAGCAGTTCTTC. This codes for CASINTDFGDSSYNEQFF.

This clonotype appeared many times. Written as DNA, the CDR3 is TGTGCCAGCAGCTCCAGCGGCGGCTCCTACAATGAGCAGTTCTTC. Amino acid sequence: CASSSSGGSYNEQFF. The chain recombines TRBV7-9 with TRBJ2-1, with D perhaps TRBD2 (5 bases). The V end lost 4 bases, the J end lost 0 bases, and 10 bases lay between the germline ends. This CDR3 contains 15 residues. Germline CDR1 SEHNR, CDR2 FQNEAQ (reference sequence).

As for this clonotype: The junction and the germline gene differ at one end; a read error may be behind it. This chain joins TRBV12-3 or TRBV12-4 and TRBJ1-1; TRBD1 matches at 8 bases. The CDR3 sequence is 14 residues long. The CDR3 spells CACSVDRGRAEAFF. The CDR3, as DNA: TGTGCCTGCAGTGTCGACAGGGGTAGGGCTGAAGCTTTCTTT.

This clonotype was observed a handful of times. The chain has TRBV14 and TRBJ2-1; TRBD2 agrees at 11 bases. The V gene end was trimmed by 2 bases and the J gene end by 7 bases; junction bases not matched to a gene: 10. The germline V gene has CDR1 SGHDN and CDR2 FVKESK. The CDR3 has 17 residues. The CDR3 is CASSQFSGRASENEQFF. The CDR3 bases are TGTGCCAGCAGCCAATTTAGCGGGAGGGCCTCTGAGAATGAGCAGTTCTTC.

The sample holds many counts of this clonotype. The chain recombines TRBV5-1 with TRBJ2-7; 10 bases agree with TRBD1. The CDR3 consists of 15 residues. Germline assignment: CDR1 SGHRS and CDR2 YFSETQ. The V gene end was trimmed by 4 bases and the J gene end by 6 bases; junction bases not matched to a gene: 10. The CDR3 nucleotides are TGCGCCAGCAGCCTAGTTGACAGGGGGCCCTCCGAGCAGTACTTC. Its translation is CASSLVDRGPSEQYF.

The chain employs TRBV14 and TRBJ2-3; TRBD2 matches at 7 bases. The CDR3 extends over 12 amino acids. Per the germline V gene, CDR1 is SGHDN and CDR2 is FVKESK. Trimming removed 1 base from V and 8 bases from J; junction bases left unmatched: 0. The CDR3 bases are TGTGCCAGCAGCCAAGCGGGGGGTACGCAGTATTTT. Translation: CASSQAGGTQYF. The complete variable domain, with remaining parts taken from reference TRBV14 and TRBJ2-3, reads EAGVTQFPSHSVIEKGQTVTLRCDPISGHDNLYWYRRVMGKEIKFLLHFVKESKQDESGMPNNRFLAERTGGTYSTLKVQPAELEDSGVYFCASSQAGGTQYFGPGTRLTVL.

The chain recombines TRBV27 with TRBJ1-1, with 9 bases lining up with TRBD1. V shed 4 bases and J 4 bases; nucleotides not matched to a gene: 4. The germline V gene encodes CDR1 MNHEY and CDR2 SMNVEV (reference sequence). This CDR3 comprises 14 residues. CDR3 DNA: TGTGCCAGCAGTTGGCGACAGGGGGGCACTGAAGCTTTCTTT. Its translation: CASSWRQGGTEAFF.

J is TRBJ1-3 and V is TRBV12-3 or TRBV12-4; D remains unclear. The CDR3 loop spans 16 amino acids. The V end was cut by 2 bases, the J end by 1 base, with 12 bases between. The CDR3 region is CASSLPSGRSGNTIYF. In DNA form, the CDR3 reads TGTGCCAGCAGTTTACCCTCGGGCCGATCTGGAAACACCATATATTTT.

This clonotype has just a few counts. V gene TRBV19 combines with J gene TRBJ1-5; 7 bases match TRBD1. The germline gives CDR1 LNHDA, CDR2 SQIVND (reference sequence). The CDR3 runs 13 residues. Trimming cost V 4 bases and J 5 bases; bases outside gene matches: 2. CDR3 sequence (DNA): TGTGCCAGTAGTAAGACAGGGCATCAGCCCCAGCATTTT. Encoded protein: CASSKTGHQPQHF.

The CDR3 loop reads CASSQSRRGNTEAFF. CDR3 bases: TGTGCCAGCAGCCAATCTCGGCGGGGGAACACTGAAGCTTTCTTT. The genes are TRBV14 and TRBJ1-1, with unresolved D. The CDR3 contains 15 residues. Germline CDR1 SGHDN, CDR2 FVKESK. Trimming took 2 bases from V and 1 from J, leaving 11 bases between them.

This clonotype occurred many times. The V call is TRBV5-1, the J call TRBJ2-7, with 10 positions matching TRBD2. The CDR3 runs to 14 residues. V shed 6 bases, J shed 4 bases, and the junction held 7 bases outside the gene matches. CDR1 SGHRS and CDR2 YFSETQ come from the germline V gene. The CDR3 DNA is TGCGCCAGCAACCCTACTAGCGGGGTTTACGAGCAGTACTTC. It encodes CASNPTSGVYEQYF. The full variable domain, rest sourced from reference TRBV5-1 and TRBJ2-7, is KAGVTQTPRYLIKTRGQQVTLSCSPISGHRSVSWYQQTPGQGLQFLFEYFSETQRNKGNFPGRFSGRQFSNSRSEMNVSTLELGDSALYLCASNPTSGVYEQYFGPGTRLTVT.

This clonotype was found many times. The rearrangement links TRBV29-1 to TRBJ2-1; a weak D match, TRBD1 (6 bases). The CDR3 is made up of 10 amino acids. Germline lookup yields CDR1 SQVTM and CDR2 ANQGSEA. V lost 1 base and J 15 bases, leaving 10 bases between the germline ends. Written as DNA, the CDR3 is TGCAGCGTTGAAGGGACAGTGGGGTTCTTC. Protein sequence: CSVEGTVGFF.

The chain recombines TRBV29-1 with TRBJ2-7; no clear D. The CDR3 is 14 residues long. V lost 4 bases, J lost 7 bases, and 20 bases lay in between. Looked up from germline, CDR1 is SQVTM and CDR2 is ANQGSEA. CDR3 nucleotide sequence: TGCAGCGTTGGTAAGGGCAGCACTAACAATGAGCAGTACTTC. Encoded protein: CSVGKGSTNNEQYF.

Note on this clonotype: A much larger clone sits a single nucleotide away, making a read error possible. The conserved closing phenylalanine or tryptophan is absent in this CDR3, likely reflecting a read error. The rearrangement joins TRBV10-3 to TRBJ2-5; D is tentatively TRBD1 or TRBD2 (5 bases each). The J call may not be correct, given that the DNA end is closer to TRBJ2-7. The CDR3 is 14 amino acids. Germline-derived CDR1 and CDR2 are ENHRY and SYGVKD. For the CDR3, the DNA is TGTGCCATCAGTGGAGGGGACGCCTCCTACGAGCAGTACTGC. Translating gives CAISGGDASYEQYC.

This clonotype was found a few times. V and J are TRBV5-1 and TRBJ1-1; 8 bases align to TRBD1. Per the germline V gene, CDR1 is SGHRS and CDR2 is YFSETQ. The trim removed 2 bases at V and 1 base at J, leaving 1 base unmatched. The CDR3 contains 14 residues. CDR3 loop: CASSFTGGNTEAFF. CDR3 bases: TGCGCCAGCAGCTTTACAGGGGGGAACACTGAAGCTTTCTTT. Combining the CDR3 with reference TRBV5-1 and TRBJ1-1 gives the whole variable domain KAGVTQTPRYLIKTRGQQVTLSCSPISGHRSVSWYQQTPGQGLQFLFEYFSETQRNKGNFPGRFSGRQFSNSRSEMNVSTLELGDSALYLCASSFTGGNTEAFFGQGTRLTVV.

This clonotype was picked up many times. The J gene is TRBJ1-5, the V gene TRBV28, with unresolved D. This CDR3 region has 14 residues. CDR1 is MDHEN, CDR2 SYDVKM, per germline. V was shortened by 4 bases and J by 2 bases, with 9 bases between the two germline ends. CDR3 loop: CASSSSGGNQPQHF. CDR3 nucleotides: TGTGCCAGCAGTTCTAGCGGGGGCAATCAGCCCCAGCATTTT.

This clonotype was observed a handful of times. The chain is built from TRBV28 and TRBJ2-1; 12 nucleotides line up with TRBD2. Germline loops: CDR1 MDHEN, CDR2 SYDVKM. J lost 7 bases, V lost 1 base, and 8 bases had no gene match. The CDR3 consists of 17 residues. CDR3 in amino acids: CASSLLTSGSVRNEQFF. As DNA, the CDR3 is TGTGCCAGCAGTTTATTGACTAGCGGGAGCGTTAGGAATGAGCAGTTCTTC.

The sample holds many counts of this clonotype. The genes are TRBV5-1 and TRBJ2-7, with 8 nucleotides matching TRBD1. The CDR3 is 14 residues long. The germline V gene encodes CDR1 SGHRS and CDR2 YFSETQ. V gave up 5 bases and J gave up 4 bases; unmatched junction bases: 8. This CDR3 reads CASRQGQGRYEQYF. CDR3 DNA sequence: TGCGCCAGCAGACAAGGACAGGGTCGATACGAGCAGTACTTC.

This clonotype was counted between two and nine times. The chain couples TRBV6-2 or TRBV6-3 to TRBJ2-7, with 7 bases fitting TRBD1. Looked up from germline, CDR1 is MNHEY and CDR2 is SVGEGT. CDR3 length equals 16 residues. V lost 2 bases to trimming and J lost 0 bases; unmatched junction nucleotides: 7. The CDR3 nucleotides read TGTGCCAGCAGTTACGAACCTGACAGGGACTCCTACGAGCAGTACTTC. This translates into CASSYEPDRDSYEQYF.

About this clonotype: With a much larger clone just one base away, this may be a read error. The chain couples TRBV9 to TRBJ2-7, with TRBD2 matching 14 bases. Germline CDR1 and CDR2: SGDLS and YYNGEE. This CDR3 region has 17 residues. V was clipped by 0 bases and J by 7 bases; unmatched bases: 9. The CDR3 sequence: CASSVGGLAGDHNEQYF. The CDR3 coding sequence is TGTGCCAGCAGCGTAGGGGGACTAGCGGGGGACCACAATGAGCAGTACTTC.

This clonotype was counted many times. The chain couples TRBV5-1 to TRBJ2-5; 8 bases match TRBD1. Germline lookup yields CDR1 SGHRS and CDR2 YFSETQ. The ends lost 4 bases at V and 2 bases at J; junction bases unmatched: 4. The CDR3 is made up of 14 amino acids. The CDR3 region has the DNA TGCGCCAGCAGCCCGGACAGGGTTCAAGAGACCCAGTACTTC. This encodes CASSPDRVQETQYF.

This clonotype was observed at least ten times. The chain is built from TRBV11-2 and TRBJ2-7; no definite D call. Trimming took off 1 base at V and 5 bases at J, with 15 bases between the two ends. The CDR3 spans 15 residues. Germline V lookup: CDR1 SGHAT, CDR2 FQNNGV. Here the CDR3 DNA reads TGTGCCAGCAGCTTAGTGTACGCCTCGACGGACGAGCAGTACTTC. Its protein is CASSLVYASTDEQYF.

In this sample, this clonotype turned up many times. The chain joins TRBV20-1 to TRBJ1-5; TRBD1 matches 8 bases. The CDR3 length is 15 residues. Germline lookup yields CDR1 DFQATT and CDR2 SNEGSKA (reference sequence). J was trimmed by 3 bases and V by 2 bases; bases with no gene match: 6. This CDR3 reads CSARLGQAANQPQHF. CDR3 DNA: TGCAGTGCTAGACTGGGACAGGCGGCCAATCAGCCCCAGCATTTT.

This clonotype has just a few counts. The chain uses TRBV5-1 and TRBJ2-7; D gene ambiguous. The CDR3 is 13 amino acids. CDR1 and CDR2 (germline): SGHRS, YFSETQ. With 3 bases removed from V and 3 bases from J, the gap between germline ends came to 10 bases. DNA for the CDR3: TGCGCCAGCAGCTCTCCGGCCCTCTACGAGCAGTACTTC. Protein product: CASSSPALYEQYF.

This clonotype was counted ten times or more. J is TRBJ1-2 and V is TRBV6-5, with a possible D match to TRBD1 (6 bases). With 2 bases removed from V and 2 bases from J, the gap between germline ends came to 12 bases. The CDR3 is 15 amino acids. Germline V gene data show CDR1 as MNHEY and CDR2 as SVGAGI. The CDR3 region has the DNA TGTGCCAGCAGTTACATAGGGACAACCAACTATGGCTACACCTTC. Amino acids: CASSYIGTTNYGYTF.

This clonotype was observed at least ten times. The chain joins TRBV11-2 to TRBJ2-3; 8 bases align to TRBD2. Germline lookup yields CDR1 SGHAT and CDR2 FQNNGV. V gave up 1 base and J gave up 2 bases; unmatched junction bases: 2. The CDR3 has 15 amino acids. CDR3 region: CASSLGLAYTDTQYF. For the CDR3, the DNA is TGTGCCAGCAGCTTAGGACTAGCGTACACAGATACGCAGTATTTT.